The entry that follows covers one T cell receptor (beta chain) sequence. Participants, roughly 18 to 100 years old, spanned more than 20 US areas. Participants' reported clinical history set cohort assignment. V lost 0 bases to trimming and J lost 5 bases; unmatched junction nucleotides: 5. The germline gives CDR1 SGDLS, CDR2 YYNGEE. The CDR3 has 15 residues. This sample stems from a study of blood T cell repertoires in COVID-19. Study overall: PBMCs, B-cell-depleted T cells, or T cells provided the cDNA or gDNA that made up the material.

Per the original methods: Nucleated cell counts were estimated from reference gene primer amplification. Measured with immunoSEQ multiplex PCR; TCRdb has only the in-frame clones, and not every one. That table is the source of V, J and clone size, and D and trimming were worked out from the DNA. The table includes roughly 250,000 clones, 75% to 90% detected once. The sample was PBMCs or T cells enriched from blood (not recorded which). The receptor was derived from a woman between 25 and 40 years old with acute COVID-19. The genes are TRBV9 and TRBJ2-3; 8 bases align to TRBD1. The chain's CDR3 is CASSVGRGQRDTQYF. CDR3 nucleotides: TGTGCCAGCAGCGTAGGCAGGGGGCAGAGAGATACGCAGTATTTT. Full variable domain (remainder filled in from reference TRBV9 and TRBJ2-3): DSGVTQTPKHLITATGQRVTLRCSPRSGDLSVYWYQQSLDQGLQFLIQYYNGEERAKGNILERFSAQQFPDLHSELNLSSLELGDSALYFCASSVGRGQRDTQYFGPGTRLTVL.